What follows are 10 T cell receptor beta chains derived from one specimen sequenced in a study of blood T cell repertoires in COVID-19. The data were produced by immunoSEQ multiplex PCR, yet TCRdb's version contains in-frame clones alone and is incomplete. Of fewer than 350,000 clones in the sample, 70% to 90% were seen once. Sequences were obtained from PBMCs or T cells enriched from blood (not recorded which). The receptors originated from a man between 25 and 39 years old who had recovered from COVID-19.

V usage is TRBV27 and J usage is TRBJ1-2; a weak D match, TRBD1 (5 bases). Germline CDR1 MNHEY, CDR2 SMNVEV (reference sequence). Trimming shortened V by 6 bases and J by 5 bases, and 7 bases separated the two germline ends. This CDR3 has 11 amino acids. The CDR3 protein is CASRGGYGYTF. CDR3 DNA: TGTGCCAGCAGGGGGGGGTATGGCTACACCTTC.

This sequence joins TRBV16 and TRBJ2-7; D is ambiguous. Trimming cost V 0 bases and J 2 bases, with 8 bases left between them. CDR3 length: 14 amino acids. Per the germline V gene, CDR1 is KGHSY and CDR2 is FQNENV. The CDR3 region has the DNA TGTGCCAGCAGCCAATCCGGGTTTACCTACGAGCAGTACTTC. It translates to CASSQSGFTYEQYF.

This chain joins TRBV27 and TRBJ1-2; tentatively, D is TRBD1 (5 bases). Germline V gene sequence: CDR1 MNHEY, CDR2 SMNVEV (reference sequence). The CDR3 contains 15 residues. V lost 5 bases and J 3 bases, leaving 16 bases between the germline ends. CDR3 amino acids: CASSPRLGDYYGYTF. The CDR3 DNA reads TGTGCCAGCAGTCCGCGTTTGGGGGACTACTATGGCTACACCTTC.

A few counts support this clone. The V gene is TRBV27, the J gene TRBJ2-7; 9 bases fit TRBD1. This CDR3 comprises 14 residues. With 5 bases clipped from V and 6 bases from J, the junction kept 8 bases outside the gene matches. CDR1 and CDR2 (germline): MNHEY, SMNVEV (reference sequence). CDR3 sequence (DNA): TGTGCCAGCAGTAGGACAGGGGAATTAGCCGAGCAGTACTTC. This encodes CASSRTGELAEQYF.

The chain is built from TRBV15 and TRBJ1-2; possible D gene TRBD1, 6 bases. V lost 0 bases and J 4 bases, leaving 12 bases between the germline ends. The germline gives CDR1 LNHNV, CDR2 YYDKDF (reference sequence). This CDR3 spans 15 amino acids. DNA of the CDR3: TGTGCCACCAGCAGAGAGAAGGGAGGGGGCTATGGCTACACCTTC. This encodes CATSREKGGGYGYTF.

With regard to this clone: At one boundary the junction diverges from the germline segment, which might be a read error. V is TRBV15 and J is TRBJ2-2; possible D gene TRBD1, 6 bases. Germline V gives CDR1 LNHNV, CDR2 YYDKDF (reference sequence). The CDR3 has 15 amino acids. The CDR3 DNA reads as TGTGCCACCAGCAGCCGGGACAAATACACCGGGGAGTTGTTTTTT. Encoded protein: CATSSRDKYTGELFF.

The gene calls are TRBV5-1 and TRBJ2-5; 7 bases match TRBD1. The ends lost 0 bases at V and 0 bases at J; junction bases unmatched: 2. The CDR3 sequence is 15 residues long. Germline-derived CDR1 and CDR2 are SGHRS and YFSETQ. CDR3 sequence (DNA): TGCGCCAGCAGCTTGGACAGGGGCTACCAAGAGACCCAGTACTTC. This encodes CASSLDRGYQETQYF.

This clone was seen just once. This rearrangement joins TRBV3-1 (or the pseudogene TRBV3-2) to TRBJ1-2; D not resolved. The CDR3 sequence is 13 residues long. Trimming cost V 1 base and J 4 bases, with 7 bases left between them. Per the germline V gene, CDR1 is LGHDT and CDR2 is YNNKEL (reference sequence). The chain's CDR3 is CASSQAEGYGYTF. The CDR3 coding sequence is TGTGCCAGCAGCCAAGCTGAGGGCTATGGCTACACCTTC.

The V call is TRBV5-4, the J call TRBJ2-1; 8 nucleotides align to TRBD1. The germline gives CDR1 SGHNT, CDR2 YYREEE (reference sequence). This CDR3 comprises 16 residues. V lost 2 bases to trimming and J lost 5 bases; unmatched junction nucleotides: 9. The CDR3 DNA sequence: TGTGCCAGCAGCTTCCCAAATGGACAGGGCGACAATGAGCAGTTCTTC. This codes for CASSFPNGQGDNEQFF.

The table lists this clone with a count of one. The chain carries TRBV27 and TRBJ1-1, with D tentatively TRBD1 (6 bases). The CDR3 is 13 amino acids. In germline, CDR1 is MNHEY, CDR2 SMNVEV (reference sequence). Trimming cost V 3 bases and J 7 bases, with 12 bases left between them. CDR3 nucleotide sequence: TGTGCCAGCAGTTTCACAGGGCCGTTTGAAGCTTTCTTT. It is translated as CASSFTGPFEAFF.